The clone carrying this TCR beta chain was picked up many times. What it binds is unknown. This sample is drawn from a study of Graves' ophthalmopathy and Graves' hyperthyroidism. Study results and limitations: Prediction of ophthalmopathy progression reached around 71% sensitivity and around 72% specificity.

Transcripts of RNA were the source for amplifying TCR beta CDR3 regions. The library came from an HTBI-primed first-round RT-PCR and a second-round multiplex PCR. TCRdb recomputed calls from the multiplex PCR reads with MiXCR, one row per CDR3 protein. Here the sample spans 500,000 to 700,000 distinct CDR3 sequences, around a fifth being singletons. The CDR3 has 12 residues. The V end was cut by 1 base, the J end by 5 bases, with 6 bases between. V and J are TRBV12-3 or TRBV12-4 and TRBJ2-7; D not certain. Sequences were obtained from peripheral blood. The receptor comes from a woman aged 18-35 years with stable Graves' hyperthyroidism. Some clones in this sample may be carry-over from other donors' samples. In DNA form, the CDR3 reads TGTGCCAGCAGTTTAGTGGTGCACGAGCAGTACTTC. Its protein product is CASSLVVHEQYF.